This T cell receptor beta chain came from a study of shared clonotypes between healthy human individuals. Germline loops: CDR1 MNHNS, CDR2 SASEGT. The CDR3 contains 16 residues. V was trimmed by 2 bases and J by 2 bases, leaving 10 bases between them. The replicate PCRs on unsorted PBMC were given about 320 ng DNA, which is tens of thousands of T cell genomes. In the study's own analysis: ImmunoSEQ only sent back junction sequences with no quality scores, so filtering was done differently. Assay: immunoSEQ multiplex PCR; the TCRdb copy retains only in-frame clones and omits some. Clone size and V and J calls were adopted from that table, with D and trimming inferred from the DNA. Of more than 400,000 clones in the sample, 81% were seen once. Donors had no recently reported acute infections or vaccinations and were HIV-negative. Around 100 million PBMCs went into genomic DNA for unsorted samples.

The receptor was derived from a woman aged 40-49 years in good health. Some clones in this sample may be carry-over from other donors' samples. Sample: PBMCs. V gene TRBV6-1 combines with J gene TRBJ2-6; tentative D call: TRBD1 (6 bases). The DNA of the CDR3 is TGTGCCAGCAGTGAATCTGGGGGCCCTGGGGCCAACGTCCTGACTTTC. Translation: CASSESGGPGANVLTF.